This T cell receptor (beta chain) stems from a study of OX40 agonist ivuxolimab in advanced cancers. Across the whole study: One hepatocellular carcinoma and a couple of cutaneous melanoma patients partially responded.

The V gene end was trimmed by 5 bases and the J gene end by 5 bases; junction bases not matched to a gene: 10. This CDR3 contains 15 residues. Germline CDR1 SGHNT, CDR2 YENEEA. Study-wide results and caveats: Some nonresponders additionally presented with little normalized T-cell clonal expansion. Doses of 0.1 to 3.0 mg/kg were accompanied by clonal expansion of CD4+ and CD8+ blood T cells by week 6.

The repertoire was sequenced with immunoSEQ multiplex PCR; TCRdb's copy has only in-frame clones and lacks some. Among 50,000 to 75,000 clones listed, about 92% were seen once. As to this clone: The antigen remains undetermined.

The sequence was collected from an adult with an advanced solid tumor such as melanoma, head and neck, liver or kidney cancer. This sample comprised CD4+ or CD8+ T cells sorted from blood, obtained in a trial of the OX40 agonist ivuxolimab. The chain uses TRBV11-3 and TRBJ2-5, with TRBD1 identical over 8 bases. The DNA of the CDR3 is TGTGCCAGCAGCAAACCAGCAGGGGGCGACGAGACCCAGTACTTC. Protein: CASSKPAGGDETQYF.